The clone carrying this T cell receptor (beta chain) was counted a few times. What it binds is unknown. This CDR3 is 14 amino acids long. The germline gives CDR1 LGHNT, CDR2 FRNRAP. The germline V and J ends were trimmed by 1 base and 5 bases, with 11 bases remaining between them. The sample belongs to a study of blood T cells in healthy people across ages. Using a J-beta primer mix together with a sample-barcoded 5' primer, a second PCR was run for roughly 6 to 12 cycles. TCRdb reanalysed the 5' RACE reads using MiXCR and keeps one entry per CDR3 protein. The sample shows 1.5 million or so distinct CDR3 sequences, roughly 43% of them seen only once. Study-level points and caveats: PBMCs that were unsorted prevented a conclusive naive versus antigen-experienced comparison.

The V call is TRBV12-5, the J call TRBJ1-2; no firm D call. This TCR came from a young woman in good health. Sequenced input: blood. Here the CDR3 reads CASGLEPGGYGYTF. The CDR3 DNA is TGTGCTAGTGGTTTGGAGCCGGGAGGGTATGGCTACACCTTC.